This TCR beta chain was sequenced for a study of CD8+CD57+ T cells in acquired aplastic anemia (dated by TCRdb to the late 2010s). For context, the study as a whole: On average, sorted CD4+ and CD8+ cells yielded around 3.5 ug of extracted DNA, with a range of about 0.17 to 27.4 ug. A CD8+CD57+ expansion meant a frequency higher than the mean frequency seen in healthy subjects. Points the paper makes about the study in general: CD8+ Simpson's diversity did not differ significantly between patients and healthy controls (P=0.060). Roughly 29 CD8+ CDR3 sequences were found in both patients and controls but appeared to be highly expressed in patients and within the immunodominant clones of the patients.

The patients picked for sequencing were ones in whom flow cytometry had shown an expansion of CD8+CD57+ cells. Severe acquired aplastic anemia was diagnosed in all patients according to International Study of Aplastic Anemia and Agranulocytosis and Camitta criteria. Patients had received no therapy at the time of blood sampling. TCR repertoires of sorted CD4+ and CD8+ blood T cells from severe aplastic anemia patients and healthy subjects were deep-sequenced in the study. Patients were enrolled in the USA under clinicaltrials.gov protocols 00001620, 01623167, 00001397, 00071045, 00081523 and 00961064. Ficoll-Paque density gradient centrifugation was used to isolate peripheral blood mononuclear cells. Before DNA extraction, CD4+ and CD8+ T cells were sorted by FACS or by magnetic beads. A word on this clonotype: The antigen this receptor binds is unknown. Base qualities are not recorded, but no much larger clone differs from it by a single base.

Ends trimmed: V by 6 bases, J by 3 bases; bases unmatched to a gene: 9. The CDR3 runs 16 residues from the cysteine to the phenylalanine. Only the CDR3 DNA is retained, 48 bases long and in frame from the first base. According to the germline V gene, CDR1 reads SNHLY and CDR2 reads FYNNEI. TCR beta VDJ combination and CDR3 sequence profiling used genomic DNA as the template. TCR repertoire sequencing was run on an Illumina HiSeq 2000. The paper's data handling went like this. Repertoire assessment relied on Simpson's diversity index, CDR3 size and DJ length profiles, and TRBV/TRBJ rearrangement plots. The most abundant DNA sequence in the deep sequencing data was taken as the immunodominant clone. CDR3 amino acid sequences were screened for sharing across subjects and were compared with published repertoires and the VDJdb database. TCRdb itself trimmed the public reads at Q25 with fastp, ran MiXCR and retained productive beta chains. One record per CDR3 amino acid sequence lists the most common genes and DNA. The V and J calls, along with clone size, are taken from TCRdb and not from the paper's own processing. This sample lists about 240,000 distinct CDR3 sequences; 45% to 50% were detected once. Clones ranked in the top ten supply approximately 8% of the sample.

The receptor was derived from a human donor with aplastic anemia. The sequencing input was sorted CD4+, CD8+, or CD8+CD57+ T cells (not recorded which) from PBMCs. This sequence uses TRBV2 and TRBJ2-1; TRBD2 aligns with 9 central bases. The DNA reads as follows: TGTGCCAGCAGCGGGGGGCTAGCGGGACGCTACAATGAGCAGTTCTTC. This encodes CASSGGLAGRYNEQFF.